The sequence of this T cell receptor beta chain was determined in a study of T-cell memory formation after mild COVID-19. Overall study context: Largely, TCR clusters stayed within a single donor. Findings and limits, study-wide: Clones that contracted from day 15 to 85 were balanced CD4/CD8, while later expanders leaned CD4+. Those CD4+ clones that contracted were mainly in CM and EM (CD8+ ones in EMRA).

V was clipped by 8 bases and J by 7 bases; unmatched bases: 9. Germline loops: CDR1 MRHNA, CDR2 SNTAGT. CDR3 size: 15 residues. Comments on this clonotype: Its antigen is not identified.

Constant-segment primers and 5'RACE yielded cDNA libraries for TCR alpha and TCR beta, each carrying sample barcodes and UMIs. A single record per CDR3 protein comes from TCRdb applying MiXCR to the 5' RACE reads. The table shows around 300,000 distinct CDR3 sequences, with just under 20% occurring only once. The sequencing input was PBMCs or a T cell subset sorted from them (not recorded which). The chain joins TRBV6-4 to TRBJ2-2; 11 positions match TRBD1. The clonotype comes from a man younger than 35 who had mild COVID-19 (a few samples of this study predate the infection). Cell type and time point are not known. For the CDR3, the DNA is TGTGCCAGCCGGACCGGGACAGGGGGTCACGGGGAGCTGTTTTTT. It is translated as CASRTGTGGHGELFF.